Below, 8 T cell receptor beta chains from the same sample are listed, as sequenced in a study of blood T cells in healthy people across ages. The second PCR ran roughly 6 to 11 cycles with a sample-barcoded 5' primer and J-beta primers. MiXCR, run by TCRdb on the 5' RACE reads, gives a single entry per CDR3 protein. The repertoire consists of around 1,500,000 distinct CDR3 sequences, with under 30% occurring once and the leading ten covering 7.7%. The sequencing input was blood. These TCRs come from a woman in her 30s in good health.

This clonotype has only a few counts. The chain employs TRBV9 and TRBJ2-5, with D possibly matching TRBD2 (6 bases). Germline V gives CDR1 SGDLS, CDR2 YYNGEE. This CDR3 spans 15 amino acids. The V end was cut by 3 bases, the J end by 2 bases, with 14 bases between. Here the CDR3 DNA reads TGTGCCAGCAGCGCGGATTACGGGAGTCAAGAGACCCAGTACTTC. This encodes CASSADYGSQETQYF.

This chain joins TRBV3-1 and TRBJ2-4, with D perhaps matching TRBD2 (5 bases). This CDR3 comprises 18 residues. The V and J ends lost 0 bases and 0 bases respectively, with 15 bases between them. Germline lookup yields CDR1 LGHDT and CDR2 YNNKEL (reference sequence). The CDR3 sequence is CASSQDRSGVIAKNIQYF. CDR3 DNA sequence: TGTGCCAGCAGCCAAGATAGGTCCGGGGTTATAGCCAAAAACATTCAGTACTTC.

This chain links TRBV5-1 with TRBJ2-5, with 9 bases identical to TRBD2. The CDR3 is 15 amino acids. With V trimmed by 6 bases and J by 1 base, 7 bases remained unmatched. Germline CDR1 and CDR2: SGHRS and YFSETQ. The DNA for the CDR3 is TGCGCCAGCACCACATCACTAGCGGGCCAAGAGACCCAGTACTTC. It codes for CASTTSLAGQETQYF.

This clonotype turned up a few times. The rearrangement uses TRBV10-3 and TRBJ2-3; 11 bases agree with TRBD2. V lost 1 base, J lost 2 bases, and 5 bases stayed unmatched. Per germline, CDR1 ENHRY and CDR2 SYGVKD. The CDR3 has 17 residues. The DNA of the CDR3 is TGTGCCATCAGTGAGTTCGCGACTAGCGGGGACACAGATACGCAGTATTTT. It codes for CAISEFATSGDTDTQYF.

This clonotype was picked up a small number of times. J is TRBJ1-1 and V is TRBV5-1; 7 positions match TRBD1. After removal of 4 bases from V and 6 bases from J, the junction contained 9 bases not matched to a gene. Germline V gives CDR1 SGHRS, CDR2 YFSETQ. The CDR3 is made up of 14 amino acids. The CDR3: CASSPSTGWSEAFF. The CDR3 nucleotides are TGCGCCAGCAGCCCCTCGACAGGGTGGTCTGAAGCTTTCTTT.

The gene calls are TRBV20-1 and TRBJ2-3; no definite D call. Germline V gives CDR1 DFQATT, CDR2 SNEGSKA (reference sequence). The CDR3 has 12 residues. Deletions cut 3 bases from V and 7 bases from J, with 11 bases between. The CDR3 spells CSARTTTYTQYF. The CDR3 DNA is TGCAGTGCTAGGACCACAACGTATACGCAGTATTTT.

The chain is built from TRBV29-1 and TRBJ2-2; no clear D gene. V was pared by 0 bases and J by 5 bases, with 13 bases between. The CDR3 spans 15 residues. Germline V gives CDR1 SQVTM, CDR2 ANQGSEA. The CDR3 here is CSVEDRAQGTGELFF. Here the CDR3 DNA reads TGCAGCGTTGAAGATAGGGCACAAGGGACCGGGGAGCTGTTTTTT.

In its sample, this clonotype was seen a few times. The CDR3 sequence is CASSQVLSGPLYGYTF. DNA for the CDR3: TGCGCCAGCAGCCAAGTTCTCTCGGGGCCTCTCTATGGCTACACCTTC. The chain is built from TRBV4-1 and TRBJ1-2; possible D gene TRBD1, 5 bases. V lost 1 base and J lost 4, with 16 bases in between. The germline V gene encodes CDR1 MGHRA and CDR2 YSYEKL. There are 16 residues in the CDR3.